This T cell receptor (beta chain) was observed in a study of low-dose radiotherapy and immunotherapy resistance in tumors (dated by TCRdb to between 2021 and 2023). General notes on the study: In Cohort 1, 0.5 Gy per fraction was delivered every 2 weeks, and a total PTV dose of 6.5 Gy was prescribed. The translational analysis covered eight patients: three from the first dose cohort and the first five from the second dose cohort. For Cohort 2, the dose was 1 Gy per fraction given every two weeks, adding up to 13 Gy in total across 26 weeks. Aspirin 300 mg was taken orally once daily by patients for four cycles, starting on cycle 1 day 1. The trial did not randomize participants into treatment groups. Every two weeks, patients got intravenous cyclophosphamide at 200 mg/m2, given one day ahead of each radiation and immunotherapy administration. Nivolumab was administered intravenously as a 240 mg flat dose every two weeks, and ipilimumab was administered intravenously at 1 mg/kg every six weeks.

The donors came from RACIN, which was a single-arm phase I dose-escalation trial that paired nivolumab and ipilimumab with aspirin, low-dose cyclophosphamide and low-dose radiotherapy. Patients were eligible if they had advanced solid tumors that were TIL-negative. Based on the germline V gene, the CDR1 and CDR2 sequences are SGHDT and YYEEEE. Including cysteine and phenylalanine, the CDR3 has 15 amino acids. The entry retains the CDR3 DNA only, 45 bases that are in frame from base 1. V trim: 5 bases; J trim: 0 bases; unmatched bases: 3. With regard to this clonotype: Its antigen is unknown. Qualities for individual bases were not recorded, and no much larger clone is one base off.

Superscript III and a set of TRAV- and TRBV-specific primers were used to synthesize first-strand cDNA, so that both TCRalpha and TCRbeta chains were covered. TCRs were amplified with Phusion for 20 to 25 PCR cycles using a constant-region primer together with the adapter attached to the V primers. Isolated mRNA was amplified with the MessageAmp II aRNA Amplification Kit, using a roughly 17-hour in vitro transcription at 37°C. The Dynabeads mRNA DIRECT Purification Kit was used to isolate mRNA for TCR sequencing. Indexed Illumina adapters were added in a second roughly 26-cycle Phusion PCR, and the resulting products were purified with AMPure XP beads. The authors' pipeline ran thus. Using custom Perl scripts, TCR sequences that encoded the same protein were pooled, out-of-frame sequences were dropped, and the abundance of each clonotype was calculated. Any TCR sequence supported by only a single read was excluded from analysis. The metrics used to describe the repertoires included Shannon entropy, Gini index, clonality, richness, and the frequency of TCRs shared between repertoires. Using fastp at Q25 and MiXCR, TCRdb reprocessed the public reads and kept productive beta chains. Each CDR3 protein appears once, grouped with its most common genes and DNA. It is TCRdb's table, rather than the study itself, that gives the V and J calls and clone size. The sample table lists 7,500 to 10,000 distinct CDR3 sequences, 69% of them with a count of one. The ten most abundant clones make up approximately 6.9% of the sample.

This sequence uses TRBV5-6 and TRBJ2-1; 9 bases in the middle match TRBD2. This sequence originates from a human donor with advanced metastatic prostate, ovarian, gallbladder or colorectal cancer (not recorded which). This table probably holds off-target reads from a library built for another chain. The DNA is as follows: TGTGCCAGCAGTTTTAGCGGGAGCTCCTACAATGAGCAGTTCTTC. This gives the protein CASSFSGSSYNEQFF.